This TCR beta chain was captured by sequencing in a study of T cell responses to AZD1222 COVID-19 vaccine. Measured with immunoSEQ multiplex PCR; TCRdb has only the in-frame clones, and not every one. This sample has over 150,000 clones; roughly 92% occur once, and the top ten carry about 10%. Turning to this clone: Its antigen is currently unknown.

Trimming took 9 bases from V and 7 from J; bases not matched to a gene: 7. Looked up from germline, CDR1 is KGHDR and CDR2 is SFDVKD. There are 12 residues in the CDR3. Study results and caveats: Only after the peak T cell response were repertoires sampled. Recipients of two AZD1222 doses showed rising Spike-specific TCR breadth and depth. The span of vaccine-associated CD4 TCRs extended across spike, with dominance at 160-218 and 743-854. The donors showed a predominance of white British ancestry and of females, with possible underestimation of clonal diversity.

The chain links TRBV24-1 to TRBJ1-2, with 7 positions matching TRBD1. The material sequenced was peripheral blood, taken on day 0 of AZD1222 vaccination. The source is an adult in good health. CDR3 DNA: TGTGCCACCTACGACAGGGCAGGTGGCTACACCTTC. It specifies CATYDRAGGYTF.